These T cell receptor beta chains were read from a single sample in a study of vaccination and CD4 T cells after COVID-19. TCRdb fed the PCR reads into MiXCR, producing one record per CDR3 protein. The table shows about 15,000 distinct CDR3 sequences, with less than 70% occurring only once. Their target antigens are unknown. The sample consisted of CD4+ T cells from blood, cultured in vitro, taken before SARS-CoV-2 vaccination. These receptors were obtained from a human donor who had recovered from COVID-19. Both conserved end residues are part of each CDR3. A D gene is named only where the DNA matches it firmly. Only part of the rows carry a size: once, few, many, or a class if the clone is expanded.

>TRBJ1-2|-|TRBV27|-
CASSLSISGNYGYTF
TGTGCCAGCAGTTTATCGATTTCCGGAAACTATGGCTACACCTTC
>TRBJ2-3|-|TRBV4-1|TRBD1
CASSLFGQGREDTQYF
TGCGCCAGCAGCCTTTTCGGACAGGGAAGAGAAGATACGCAGTATTTT
>TRBJ1-2|-|TRBV5-1|-
CASSGSGPGGYTF
TGCGCCAGCAGCGGGTCGGGGCCGGGAGGCTACACCTTC
>TRBJ2-5|-|TRBV6-1|TRBD2
CASSATSGGQETQYF
TGTGCCAGCAGTGCCACTAGCGGGGGACAAGAGACCCAGTACTTC
>TRBJ1-4|few|TRBV15|-
CATSRTDEKLFF
TGTGCCACCAGCAGAACAGATGAAAAACTGTTTTTT
>TRBJ1-5|few|TRBV12-3/TRBV12-4|-
CASNRGDNQPQHF
TGTGCCAGCAATCGCGGGGACAATCAGCCCCAGCATTTT
>TRBJ1-2|-|TRBV7-2|TRBD1
CASSFLTTGTGYTF
TGTGCCAGCAGCTTTCTAACGACAGGGACCGGCTACACCTTC
>TRBJ1-5|-|TRBV7-9|-
CASSLGSGRDQPQHF
TGTGCCAGCAGCTTAGGGTCGGGGAGGGATCAGCCCCAGCATTTT
>TRBJ2-3|-|TRBV2|TRBD1
CASSSGPGQGTDTQYF
TGTGCCAGCAGTTCAGGACCGGGACAGGGCACAGATACGCAGTATTTT
>TRBJ2-7|-|TRBV15|TRBD1
CATSSAVRQGRPSYEQYF
TGTGCCACCAGCAGTGCTGTCCGACAGGGACGCCCCTCCTACGAGCAGTACTTC
>TRBJ2-5|few|TRBV7-3|-
CASSSGLQETQYF
TGTGCCAGCAGCTCAGGACTGCAAGAGACCCAGTACTTC
>TRBJ1-2|-|TRBV30|TRBD1
CAWRAGTGGYTF
TGTGCCTGGAGGGCCGGGACAGGGGGCTACACCTTC
>TRBJ2-1|-|TRBV6-1|-
CASRRADSYNEQFF
TGTGCCAGCAGACGAGCGGACTCCTACAATGAGCAGTTCTTC
>TRBJ2-7|once|TRBV6-1|TRBD2
CASSQTSGSSNEQYF
TGTGCCAGCAGTCAGACTAGCGGGAGCTCGAACGAGCAGTACTTC
>TRBJ1-2|-|TRBV30|TRBD1
CALLDRAAFYGYTF
TGTGCCCTCCTGGACAGGGCGGCTTTCTATGGCTACACCTTC
>TRBJ1-2|few|TRBV10-2|-
CASSESPVFLQGYTF
TGCGCCAGCAGTGAATCCCCAGTGTTTCTGCAGGGCTACACCTTC
>TRBJ2-2|-|TRBV7-8|-
CASSLDTNGRELFF
TGTGCCAGCAGCCTCGACACGAACGGAAGGGAGCTGTTTTTT
>TRBJ1-4|-|TRBV20-1|-
CSASLVIAEKLFF
TGCAGTGCTAGTCTGGTGATCGCTGAAAAACTGTTTTTT
>TRBJ1-2|-|TRBV27|TRBD1
CASSLSPGQGPTNYGYTF
TGTGCCAGCAGTTTATCGCCGGGACAGGGTCCCACTAACTATGGCTACACCTTC
>TRBJ1-5|-|TRBV15|TRBD1
CATSSVQGFDQPQHF
TGTGCCACCAGCAGTGTACAGGGGTTTGATCAGCCCCAGCATTTT
>TRBJ2-5|once|TRBV2|TRBD2
CASSVMEASGDLKTQYF
TGTGCCAGCAGTGTGATGGAGGCTAGCGGAGACTTGAAGACCCAGTACTTC
>TRBJ1-2|-|TRBV11-2|TRBD1
CASSAQGAYGYTF
TGTGCCAGCAGCGCCCAGGGGGCGTATGGCTACACCTTC
>TRBJ2-5|-|TRBV6-2/TRBV6-3|-
CASRTNVNQETQYF
TGTGCCAGCCGGACCAACGTTAACCAAGAGACCCAGTACTTC
>TRBJ1-5|few|TRBV27|-
CASSSHRGFFGNQPQHF
TGTGCCAGCAGTTCTCATCGCGGGTTTTTTGGCAATCAGCCCCAGCATTTT
>TRBJ2-5|-|TRBV11-3|-
CASSLDRRETQYF
TGTGCCAGCAGCTTAGATAGACGAGAGACCCAGTACTTC
>TRBJ2-7|-|TRBV27|-
CASRSLQGGAYEQYF
TGTGCCAGCAGGAGCTTACAGGGAGGTGCCTACGAGCAGTACTTC
>TRBJ1-5|-|TRBV5-1|-
CASSLDPSNQPQHF
TGCGCCAGCAGCTTGGATCCCAGCAATCAGCCCCAGCATTTT
>TRBJ1-2|few|TRBV20-1|-
CSARRGITNYGYTF
TGCAGTGCTAGGAGGGGGATTACTAACTATGGCTACACCTTC
>TRBJ1-1|-|TRBV7-9|-
CASSLLGRDTEAFF
TGTGCCAGCAGCTTACTGGGGAGAGACACTGAAGCTTTCTTT
>TRBJ2-1|-|TRBV4-2|TRBD2
CASSPQEGLANNEQFF
TGTGCCAGCAGCCCCCAAGAGGGACTAGCGAACAATGAGCAGTTCTTC
>TRBJ1-2|-|TRBV20-1|-
CSAMLGIRAYGYTF
TGCAGTGCTATGTTAGGGATTCGGGCTTATGGCTACACCTTC
>TRBJ1-4|-|TRBV20-1|-
CSARYQGTDEKLFF
TGCAGTGCCAGGTACCAGGGGACGGATGAAAAACTGTTTTTT
>TRBJ1-4|-|TRBV20-1|-
CSASLSGLHEKLFF
TGCAGTGCTAGTCTGTCCGGGCTCCATGAAAAACTGTTTTTT
>TRBJ2-3|-|TRBV20-1|TRBD2
CSAGLAGVGDTQYF
TGCAGTGCGGGACTAGCGGGAGTTGGAGATACGCAGTATTTT
>TRBJ2-7|-|TRBV6-1|TRBD1
CASRGQGTYEQYF
TGTGCCAGCCGGGGACAGGGAACCTACGAGCAGTACTTC
>TRBJ2-4|-|TRBV24-1|TRBD1
CATRKDRATKNIQYF
TGTGCCACCAGAAAGGACAGGGCCACCAAAAACATTCAGTACTTC
>TRBJ2-7|-|TRBV14|-
CASSQVWLGEQYF
TGTGCCAGCAGCCAAGTCTGGCTGGGGGAGCAGTACTTC
>TRBJ2-5|-|TRBV27|-
CASSSWTNKETQYF
TGTGCCAGCAGTTCGTGGACAAACAAGGAGACCCAGTACTTC
>TRBJ1-1|-|TRBV7-2|TRBD1
CASSLLVQGGAEAFF
TGTGCCAGCAGCTTACTCGTCCAGGGGGGTGCTGAAGCTTTCTTT
>TRBJ2-7|-|TRBV2|-
CASNPPGGLYEQYF
TGTGCCAGCAACCCCCCTGGAGGGTTATACGAGCAGTACTTC
>TRBJ1-1|few|TRBV7-3|TRBD1
CASSVTGGNTEAFF
TGTGCCAGCAGCGTGACAGGGGGGAACACTGAAGCTTTCTTT
>TRBJ2-5|-|TRBV5-6|TRBD2
CASSWGRLAGGLETQYF
TGTGCCAGCAGCTGGGGGAGACTAGCGGGAGGGCTAGAGACCCAGTACTTC
>TRBJ2-7|-|TRBV19|-
CASSPRGEGSYEQYF
TGTGCCAGTAGTCCTCGGGGCGAAGGTTCCTACGAGCAGTACTTC
>TRBJ2-5|-|TRBV20-1|-
CSARRRIQETQYF
TGCAGTGCTAGACGCAGAATCCAAGAGACCCAGTACTTC
>TRBJ1-5|few|TRBV7-9|TRBD1
CASSLVGQGAQPQHF
TGTGCCAGCAGCTTGGTGGGACAGGGGGCTCAGCCCCAGCATTTT
>TRBJ1-1|few|TRBV27|TRBD1
CASSLGQGKPEAFF
TGTGCCAGCAGTCTTGGACAGGGGAAGCCTGAAGCTTTCTTT
>TRBJ2-7|-|TRBV4-2|TRBD2
CASSQDNRAGKSYEQYF
TGTGCCAGCAGCCAAGACAATAGAGCGGGGAAATCCTACGAGCAGTACTTC
>TRBJ1-1|-|TRBV7-9|-
CASRPTGNTEAFF
TGTGCCAGCAGACCAACAGGGAACACTGAAGCTTTCTTT
>TRBJ2-5|-|TRBV7-3|TRBD1
CASSLGTGIDETQYF
TGTGCCAGCAGCTTAGGGACAGGGATTGATGAGACCCAGTACTTC
>TRBJ1-5|-|TRBV4-1|-
CASSQEPIGTNQPQHF
TGCGCCAGCAGCCAAGAACCTATTGGCACAAATCAGCCCCAGCATTTT
>TRBJ2-1|-|TRBV7-8|TRBD2
CASSLGRRTGRTSGRSHNEQFF
TGTGCCAGCAGCTTAGGTCGGCGGACAGGGCGGACTAGCGGGAGGTCCCACAATGAGCAGTTCTTC
>TRBJ1-5|-|TRBV15|-
CATSRFGIQPQHF
TGTGCCACCAGCAGATTTGGTATTCAGCCCCAGCATTTT
>TRBJ2-5|-|TRBV20-1|-
CSANLELTSETQYF
TGCAGTGCAAATTTAGAACTTACTAGCGAGACCCAGTACTTC
>TRBJ1-1|few|TRBV18|-
CASSPRQENTEAFF
TGTGCCAGCTCACCGCGACAGGAGAACACTGAAGCTTTCTTT
>TRBJ2-5|few|TRBV7-8|TRBD2
CASSLKRGREGPWQETQYF
TGTGCCAGCAGCTTAAAAAGAGGGCGGGAGGGCCCCTGGCAAGAGACCCAGTACTTC
>TRBJ2-3|-|TRBV20-1|TRBD2
CSAGGAGGIPNTQYF
TGCAGTGCAGGTGGGGCGGGAGGGATCCCGAATACGCAGTATTTT
>TRBJ1-1|medium-sized|TRBV20-1|-
CSASSPLTANTEAFF
TGCAGTGCTAGCTCTCCCTTGACAGCGAACACTGAAGCTTTCTTT